The 19 T cell receptor beta chains reported below all come from one sample, sequenced in a study of PD-1 blockade in classical Hodgkin lymphoma. Documented time point: cycle 4 day 1 (C4D1), after five to seven weeks of nivolumab. Each patient experienced a relapse that followed autologous stem cell transplantation, and brentuximab vedotin exposure varied. Profiling relied on immunoSEQ multiplex PCR, and the TCRdb table lists in-frame clones only, not all of them. Here the sample spans about 64,000 clones, about 89% being singletons. The sequencing here drew on peripheral blood mononuclear cells (PBMCs), taken before the fourth cycle of nivolumab. Receptor source: a human donor with classical Hodgkin lymphoma.

The chain combines TRBV7-9 with TRBJ2-1; D gene ambiguous. Germline lookup yields CDR1 SEHNR and CDR2 FQNEAQ (reference sequence). V was trimmed by 2 bases and J by 7 bases, leaving 15 bases between them. CDR3 size: 15 residues. CDR3 residues: CASSLPRRPSNEQFF. The CDR3 DNA reads as TGTGCCAGCAGCTTACCGAGACGCCCCTCGAATGAGCAGTTCTTC.

The chain is built from TRBV14 and TRBJ2-1; TRBD1 is a possible D gene (5 bases). Trimming left V 1 base short and J 8 bases short, with 15 bases between. Germline values: CDR1 SGHDN, CDR2 FVKESK. The CDR3 length is 15 residues. The CDR3 spells CASSQVWAGWDEQFF. DNA of the CDR3: TGTGCCAGCAGCCAAGTTTGGGCAGGGTGGGATGAGCAGTTCTTC.

This chain joins TRBV6-5 and TRBJ1-2; no reliable D call. This CDR3 comprises 15 residues. Per the germline V gene, CDR1 is MNHEY and CDR2 is SVGAGI. Trimming left V 0 bases short and J 4 bases short, with 12 bases between. CDR3 residues: CASSYSSIPSYGYTF. The CDR3 DNA reads as TGTGCCAGCAGTTACTCGTCCATACCCTCCTATGGCTACACCTTC.

The chain employs TRBV30 and TRBJ1-6, with D possibly TRBD1 on 6 matching bases. This CDR3 contains 14 residues. Trimming shortened V by 1 base and J by 9 bases, and 13 bases separated the two germline ends. From germline, CDR1 is GTSNPN and CDR2 SVGIG (reference sequence). The CDR3 spells CAWSAGAPGSPLHF. CDR3 DNA sequence: TGTGCCTGGAGTGCGGGGGCGCCAGGTTCACCCCTCCACTTT.

The chain has TRBV19 and TRBJ2-3; tentatively, D is TRBD1 or TRBD2 (5 bases each). The germline gives CDR1 LNHDA, CDR2 SQIVND (reference sequence). V lost 5 bases to trimming and J lost 6 bases, with 15 bases between them. The CDR3 sequence is 14 residues long. The CDR3 is CASSQGRERDTQYF. The CDR3, as DNA: TGTGCCAGTAGTCAGGGACGAGAGCGCGATACGCAGTATTTT.

V gene TRBV19 combines with J gene TRBJ1-4; no clear D. This CDR3 has 13 residues. CDR1 LNHDA and CDR2 SQIVND come from the germline V gene (reference sequence). Trimming took 8 bases from V and 4 from J, leaving 11 bases between them. CDR3 DNA: TGTGCCAGTTACAGTTGGTATAATGAAAAACTGTTTTTT. Its protein is CASYSWYNEKLFF.

This rearrangement joins TRBV6-5 to TRBJ1-2, with D possibly being TRBD1 (5 bases). This CDR3 is 14 amino acids long. V lost 2 bases and J lost 8, with 15 bases in between. Germline-derived CDR1 and CDR2 are MNHEY and SVGAGI. This chain's CDR3 is CASSYPGPSPGYTF. CDR3 DNA sequence: TGTGCCAGCAGTTACCCGGGACCTAGTCCCGGCTACACCTTC.

This chain connects TRBV5-1 to TRBJ2-5, with TRBD2 matching over 7 bases. Germline V CDR1 and CDR2: SGHRS, YFSETQ. This CDR3 region has 14 residues. Unmatched junction bases numbered 3, after V lost 4 bases and J lost 0 bases. Here the CDR3 reads CASSTGGNQETQYF. Here the CDR3 DNA reads TGCGCCAGCAGCACGGGGGGTAACCAAGAGACCCAGTACTTC.

The chain recombines TRBV2 with TRBJ2-2; D is undetermined. V was clipped by 3 bases and J by 6 bases, with 11 bases between them. This CDR3 has 14 amino acids. From germline, CDR1 is SNHLY and CDR2 FYNNEI. The CDR3 spells CASSDFGAAGELFF. DNA for the CDR3: TGTGCCAGCAGTGATTTCGGAGCTGCCGGGGAGCTGTTTTTT.

The J gene is TRBJ2-3, the V gene TRBV30; the match to TRBD2 covers 8 bases. CDR1 and CDR2 (germline): GTSNPN, SVGIG (reference sequence). The ends lost 0 bases at V and 1 base at J; junction bases unmatched: 3. This CDR3 comprises 15 residues. CDR3 coding DNA: TGTGCCTGGAGTGTGATCGGGGGGGGCACAGATACGCAGTATTTT. It yields the protein CAWSVIGGGTDTQYF.

The V call is TRBV18, the J call TRBJ2-4; possibly TRBD1 for D (6 bases). Trimming removed 5 bases from V and 8 bases from J, with 13 bases in between. Germline values: CDR1 KGHSH, CDR2 LQKENI. This CDR3 contains 13 residues. The DNA for the CDR3 is TGTGCCAGCTCAAGAGGGGGAAATGACATTCAGTACTTC. It codes for CASSRGGNDIQYF.

The chain employs TRBV7-9 and TRBJ1-2; no reliable D call. There are 12 residues in the CDR3. V lost 5 bases and J lost 5, with 9 bases in between. The germline CDR1 and CDR2 sequences are SEHNR and FQNEAQ (reference sequence). Here the CDR3 reads CASSPKAYGYTF. The CDR3 DNA reads TGTGCCAGCAGCCCCAAGGCGTATGGCTACACCTTC.

This rearrangement joins TRBV27 to TRBJ2-3; 8 nucleotides match TRBD1. The V segment lost 5 bases and the J segment 1 base; nucleotides outside the gene matches: 5. CDR3 length equals 15 residues. Germline assignment: CDR1 MNHEY and CDR2 SMNVEV (reference sequence). CDR3: CASSPTGGGTDTQYF. CDR3 bases: TGTGCCAGCAGTCCTACAGGGGGAGGCACAGATACGCAGTATTTT.

V gene TRBV6-6 combines with J gene TRBJ1-5; D is ambiguous. The V and J ends lost 6 bases and 9 bases respectively, with 9 bases between them. The CDR3 runs to 11 residues. Germline loops: CDR1 MNHNY, CDR2 SVGAGI (reference sequence). CDR3 in amino acids: CASSESWPQHF. The CDR3 DNA sequence: TGTGCCAGCAGCGAAAGTTGGCCCCAGCATTTT.

This rearrangement joins TRBV5-1 to TRBJ1-4; D unclear. The CDR3 covers 13 residues. V dropped 4 bases and J dropped 7 bases, with 11 bases sitting between them. Germline-derived CDR1 and CDR2 are SGHRS and YFSETQ. As DNA, the CDR3 is TGCGCCAGCAGCCCTGAATGGGGTGAAAAACTGTTTTTT. This sequence encodes CASSPEWGEKLFF.

This rearrangement joins TRBV9 to TRBJ1-5, with a possible D match to TRBD1 (5 bases). This CDR3 contains 17 residues. Germline CDR1 is SGDLS and CDR2 is YYNGEE. Deletions cut 3 bases from V and 4 bases from J, with 20 bases between. The CDR3 is CASSGGPGDSRNQPQHF. CDR3 nucleotide sequence: TGTGCCAGCAGCGGCGGTCCCGGGGACTCTAGAAATCAGCCCCAGCATTTT.

The chain combines TRBV7-9 with TRBJ1-2; the D gene is possibly TRBD1 (5 bases). The CDR3 totals 13 residues. Germline CDR1 reads SEHNR; CDR2 reads FQNEAQ (reference sequence). V lost 5 bases, J lost 5 bases, and 12 bases lay in between. The CDR3 loop is CASSRQNLYGYTF. The CDR3 DNA sequence: TGTGCCAGCAGCAGACAGAATTTGTATGGCTACACCTTC. The full variable domain, its missing parts supplied by reference TRBV7-9 and TRBJ1-2, is DTGVSQNPRHKITKRGQNVTFRCDPISEHNRLYWYRQTLGQGPEFLTYFQNEAQLEKSRLLSDRFSAERPKGSFSTLEIQRTEQGDSAMYLCASSRQNLYGYTFGSGTRLTVV.

The gene calls are TRBV6-1 and TRBJ2-7; TRBD1 is a possible D gene (6 bases). The CDR3 spans 15 residues. The V and J ends lost 0 bases and 0 bases respectively, with 9 bases between them. CDR1 is MNHNS and CDR2 is SASEGT in the germline V gene. The CDR3 sequence: CASSEATGTSYEQYF. In DNA form, the CDR3 reads TGTGCCAGCAGTGAAGCGACAGGCACCTCCTACGAGCAGTACTTC.

The chain is built from TRBV19 and TRBJ2-7; no reliable D call. CDR1 is LNHDA, CDR2 SQIVND, per germline (reference sequence). The CDR3 contains 11 residues. V lost 1 base and J 6 bases, leaving 4 bases between the germline ends. CDR3 in DNA: TGTGCCAGTAGTATAGGGGGCGAGCAGTACTTC. This codes for CASSIGGEQYF.